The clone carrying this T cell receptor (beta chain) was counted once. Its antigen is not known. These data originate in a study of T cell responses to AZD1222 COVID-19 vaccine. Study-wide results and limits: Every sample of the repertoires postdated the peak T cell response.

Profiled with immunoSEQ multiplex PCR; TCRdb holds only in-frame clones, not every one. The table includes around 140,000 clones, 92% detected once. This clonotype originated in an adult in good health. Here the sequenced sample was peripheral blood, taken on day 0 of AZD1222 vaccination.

DNA for the CDR3: TGTGCCAGCAGTGAGGGCCAGGGGGCTTACAATGAGCAGTTCTTC. Protein: CASSEGQGAYNEQFF. This rearrangement joins TRBV2 to TRBJ2-1, with 8 bases matching TRBD1. J lost 4 bases, V lost 3 bases, and 5 bases had no gene match. The length of the CDR3 is 15 residues. From germline, CDR1 is SNHLY and CDR2 FYNNEI.